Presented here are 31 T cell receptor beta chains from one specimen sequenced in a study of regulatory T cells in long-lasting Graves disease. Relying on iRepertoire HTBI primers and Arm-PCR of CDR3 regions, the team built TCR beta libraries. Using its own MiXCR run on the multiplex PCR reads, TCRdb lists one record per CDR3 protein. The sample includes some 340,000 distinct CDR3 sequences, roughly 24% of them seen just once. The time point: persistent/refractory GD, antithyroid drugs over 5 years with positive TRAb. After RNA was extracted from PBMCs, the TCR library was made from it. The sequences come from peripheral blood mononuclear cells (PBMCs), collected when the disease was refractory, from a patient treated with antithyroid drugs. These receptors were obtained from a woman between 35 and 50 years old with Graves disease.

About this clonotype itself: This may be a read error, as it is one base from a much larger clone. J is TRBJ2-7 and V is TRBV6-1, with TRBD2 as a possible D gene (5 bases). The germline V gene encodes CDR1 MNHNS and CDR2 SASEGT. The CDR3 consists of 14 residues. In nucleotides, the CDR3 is TGTGTCAGCAGTGAGAGACTCAGCGGAGGACGCGGGTACTTC. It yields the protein CVSSERLSGGRGYF.

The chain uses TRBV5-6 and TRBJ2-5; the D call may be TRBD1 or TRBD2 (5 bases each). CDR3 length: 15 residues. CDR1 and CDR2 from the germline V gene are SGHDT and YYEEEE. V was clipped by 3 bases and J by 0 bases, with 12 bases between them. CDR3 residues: CASSSGRIYQETQYF. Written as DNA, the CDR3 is TGTGCCAGCAGCTCGGGACGGATATACCAAGAGACCCAGTACTTC.

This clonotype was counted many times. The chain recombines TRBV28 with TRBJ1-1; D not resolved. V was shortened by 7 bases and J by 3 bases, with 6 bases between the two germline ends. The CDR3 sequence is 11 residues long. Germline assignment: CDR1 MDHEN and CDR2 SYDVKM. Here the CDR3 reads CASTRDTEAFF. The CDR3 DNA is TGTGCCAGCACTAGGGACACTGAAGCTTTCTTT.

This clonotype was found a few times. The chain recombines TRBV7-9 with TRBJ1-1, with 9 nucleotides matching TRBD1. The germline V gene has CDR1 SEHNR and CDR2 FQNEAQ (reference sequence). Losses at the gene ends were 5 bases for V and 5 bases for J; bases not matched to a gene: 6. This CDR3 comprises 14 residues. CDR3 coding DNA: TGTGCCAGCAGCGACCGGGACAGGGCAACTGAAGCTTTCTTT. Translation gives CASSDRDRATEAFF.

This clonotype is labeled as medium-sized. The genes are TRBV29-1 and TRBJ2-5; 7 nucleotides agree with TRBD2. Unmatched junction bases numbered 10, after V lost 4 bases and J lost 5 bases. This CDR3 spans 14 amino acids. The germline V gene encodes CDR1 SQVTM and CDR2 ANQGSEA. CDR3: CSVASGTSGETQYF. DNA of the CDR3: TGCAGCGTTGCTAGCGGCACTTCCGGGGAGACCCAGTACTTC.

CDR3 nucleotide sequence: TGTGCCATCAGTGCGACTAGCGGGGGGTACAATGAGCAGTTCTTC. Protein product: CAISATSGGYNEQFF. The V and J genes are TRBV10-3 and TRBJ2-1; the match to TRBD2 covers 13 bases. The V and J ends lost 4 bases and 4 bases, in that order; junction bases with no gene match: 1. Germline values: CDR1 ENHRY, CDR2 SYGVKD. CDR3 length: 15 amino acids.

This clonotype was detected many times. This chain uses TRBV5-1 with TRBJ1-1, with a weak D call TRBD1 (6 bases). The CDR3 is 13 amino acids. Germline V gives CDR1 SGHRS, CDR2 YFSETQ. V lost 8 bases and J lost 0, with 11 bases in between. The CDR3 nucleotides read TGCGCCAGTGCCACAGGGCTGAACACTGAAGCTTTCTTT. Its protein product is CASATGLNTEAFF.

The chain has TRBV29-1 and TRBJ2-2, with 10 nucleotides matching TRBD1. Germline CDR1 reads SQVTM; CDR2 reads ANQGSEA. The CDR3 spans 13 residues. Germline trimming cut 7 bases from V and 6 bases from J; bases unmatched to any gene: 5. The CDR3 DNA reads TGCAGCGCCGGGACAGGGGACCCCGGGGAGCTGTTTTTT. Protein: CSAGTGDPGELFF.

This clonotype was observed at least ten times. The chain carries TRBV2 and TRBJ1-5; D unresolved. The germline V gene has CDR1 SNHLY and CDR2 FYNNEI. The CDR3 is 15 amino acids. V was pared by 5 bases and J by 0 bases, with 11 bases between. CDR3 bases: TGTGCCAGCAGTAGGTCAGTACTTAGCAATCAGCCCCAGCATTTT. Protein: CASSRSVLSNQPQHF.

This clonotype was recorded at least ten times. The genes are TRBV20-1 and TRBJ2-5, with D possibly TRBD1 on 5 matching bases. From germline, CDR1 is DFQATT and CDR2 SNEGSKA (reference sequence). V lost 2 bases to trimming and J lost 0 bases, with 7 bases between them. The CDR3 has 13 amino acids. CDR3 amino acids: CSARQTDQETQYF. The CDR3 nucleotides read TGCAGTGCTAGACAGACAGACCAAGAGACCCAGTACTTC.

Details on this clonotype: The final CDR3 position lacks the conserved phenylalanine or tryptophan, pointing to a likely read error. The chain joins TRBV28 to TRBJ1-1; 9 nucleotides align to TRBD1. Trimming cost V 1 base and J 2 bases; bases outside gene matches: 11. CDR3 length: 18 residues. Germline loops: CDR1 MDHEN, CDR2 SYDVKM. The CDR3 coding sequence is TGTGCCAGCAGTTTATCCCTAGGACAGGGGTTTGGAAACACTGAAGCTTTCCTT. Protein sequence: CASSLSLGQGFGNTEAFL.

The CDR3 region has the DNA TGTGCCATCAGTGAGTCTACAGACAGGGGGGGCCTCTATGGCTACACCTTC. This translates into CAISESTDRGGLYGYTF. The rearrangement uses TRBV10-3 and TRBJ1-2, with 9 bases lining up with TRBD1. Germline assignment: CDR1 ENHRY and CDR2 SYGVKD. This CDR3 has 17 amino acids. V dropped 0 bases and J dropped 4; count of bases not matched to a gene: 9.

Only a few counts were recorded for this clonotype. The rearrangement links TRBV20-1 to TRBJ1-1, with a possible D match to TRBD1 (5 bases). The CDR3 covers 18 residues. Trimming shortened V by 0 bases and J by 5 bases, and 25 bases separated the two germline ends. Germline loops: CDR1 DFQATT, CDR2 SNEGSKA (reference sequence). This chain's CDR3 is CSARDSFGTANLGTEAFF. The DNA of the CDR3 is TGCAGTGCTAGAGATAGTTTCGGGACGGCCAATTTAGGGACTGAAGCTTTCTTT.

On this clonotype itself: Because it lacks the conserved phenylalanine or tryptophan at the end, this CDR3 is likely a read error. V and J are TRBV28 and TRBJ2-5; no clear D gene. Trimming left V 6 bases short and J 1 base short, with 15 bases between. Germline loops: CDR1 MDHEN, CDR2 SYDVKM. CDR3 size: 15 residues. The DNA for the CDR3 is TGTGCCAGCAGCCCCTCGACACGGATCCAAGAGACCCAGTACTCC. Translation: CASSPSTRIQETQYS.

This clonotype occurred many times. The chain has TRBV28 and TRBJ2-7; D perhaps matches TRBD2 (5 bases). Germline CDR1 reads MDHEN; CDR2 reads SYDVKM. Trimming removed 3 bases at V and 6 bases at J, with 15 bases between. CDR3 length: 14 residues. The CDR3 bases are TGTGCCAGCAGTTTGGGGAGTGGGCACTTCGAGCAGTACTTC. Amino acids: CASSLGSGHFEQYF.

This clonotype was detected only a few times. The CDR3 DNA sequence: TGCGCCAGCAGCCGGGAGTTACGAGAGGAGGAAAAACTGTTTTTT. Amino acids: CASSRELREEEKLFF. The genes are TRBV5-1 and TRBJ1-4; the D is unclear. From germline, CDR1 is SGHRS and CDR2 YFSETQ. This CDR3 comprises 15 residues. Trimming pared 4 bases from V and 8 bases from J, leaving 18 bases between.

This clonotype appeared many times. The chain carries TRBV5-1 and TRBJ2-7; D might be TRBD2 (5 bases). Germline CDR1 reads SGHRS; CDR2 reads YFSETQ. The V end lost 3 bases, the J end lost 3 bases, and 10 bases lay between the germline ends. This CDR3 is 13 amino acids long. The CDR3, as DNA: TGCGCCAGCAGCTCGGGGATAAGCTACGAGCAGTACTTC. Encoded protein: CASSSGISYEQYF.

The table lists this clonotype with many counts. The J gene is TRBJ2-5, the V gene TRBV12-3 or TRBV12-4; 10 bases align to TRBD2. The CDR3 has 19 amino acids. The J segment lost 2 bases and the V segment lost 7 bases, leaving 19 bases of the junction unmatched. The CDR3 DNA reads TGTGCCAGCACTCGCCGGTTTAGGGGGATACTAGCGGGGCAAGAGACCCAGTACTTC. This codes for CASTRRFRGILAGQETQYF.

The CDR3 sequence is CSVNRGNQPQHF. CDR3 nucleotide sequence: TGCAGTGTTAACAGAGGGAATCAGCCCCAGCATTTT. V gene TRBV20-1 combines with J gene TRBJ1-5; no clear D. With 7 bases removed from V and 4 bases from J, the gap between germline ends came to 11 bases. CDR3 length: 12 amino acids. Germline V gives CDR1 DFQATT, CDR2 SNEGSKA (reference sequence).

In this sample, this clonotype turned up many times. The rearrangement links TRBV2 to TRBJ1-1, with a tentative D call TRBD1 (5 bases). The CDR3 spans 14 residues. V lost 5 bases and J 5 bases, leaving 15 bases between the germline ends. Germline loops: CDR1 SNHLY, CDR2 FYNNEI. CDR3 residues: CASSTEPWGTEAFF. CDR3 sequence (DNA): TGTGCCAGCAGTACAGAGCCTTGGGGGACTGAAGCTTTCTTT.

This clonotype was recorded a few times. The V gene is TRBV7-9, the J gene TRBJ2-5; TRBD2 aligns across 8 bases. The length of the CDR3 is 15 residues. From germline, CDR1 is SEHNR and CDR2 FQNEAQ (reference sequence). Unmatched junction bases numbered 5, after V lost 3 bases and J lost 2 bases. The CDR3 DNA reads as TGTGCCAGCAGCTTTAAACTAGCGGCTCAAGAGACCCAGTACTTC. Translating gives CASSFKLAAQETQYF.

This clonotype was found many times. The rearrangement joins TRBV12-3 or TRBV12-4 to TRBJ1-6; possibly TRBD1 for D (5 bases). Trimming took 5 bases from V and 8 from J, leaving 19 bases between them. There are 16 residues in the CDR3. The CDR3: CASSRERGQGYSPLHF. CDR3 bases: TGTGCCAGCAGTAGAGAACGGGGCCAGGGTTATTCACCCCTCCACTTT.

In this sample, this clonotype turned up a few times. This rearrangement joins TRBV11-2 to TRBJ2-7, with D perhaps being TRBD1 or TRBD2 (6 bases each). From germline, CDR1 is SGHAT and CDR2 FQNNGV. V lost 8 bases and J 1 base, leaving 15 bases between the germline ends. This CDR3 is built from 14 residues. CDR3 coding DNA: TGTGCCAGCGCCTTTGGGGGGCTATCCTACGAGCAGTACTTC. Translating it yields CASAFGGLSYEQYF.

In nucleotides, the CDR3 is TGTGCCAGCAGTCACAACCGTGGTTTTCTCTCTGAAGCTTTCTTT. Translation: CASSHNRGFLSEAFF. V is TRBV6-4 and J is TRBJ1-1; D is uncertain. CDR1 and CDR2 (germline): MRHNA, SNTAGT. V was trimmed by 5 bases and J by 6 bases, leaving 19 bases between them. There are 15 residues in the CDR3.

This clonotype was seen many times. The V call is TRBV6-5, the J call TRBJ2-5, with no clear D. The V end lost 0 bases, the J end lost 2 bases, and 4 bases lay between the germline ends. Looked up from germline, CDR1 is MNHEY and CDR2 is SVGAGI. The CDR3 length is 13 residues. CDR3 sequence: CASSYSRQETQYF. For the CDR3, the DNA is TGTGCCAGCAGTTACTCCAGGCAAGAGACCCAGTACTTC.

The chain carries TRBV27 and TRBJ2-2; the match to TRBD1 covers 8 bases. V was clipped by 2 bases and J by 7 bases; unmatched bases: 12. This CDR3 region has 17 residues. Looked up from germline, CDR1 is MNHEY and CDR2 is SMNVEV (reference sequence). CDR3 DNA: TGTGCCAGCAGTTTACCAGACCCCAGGGGGCATGGCGGGGAGCTGTTTTTT. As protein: CASSLPDPRGHGGELFF.

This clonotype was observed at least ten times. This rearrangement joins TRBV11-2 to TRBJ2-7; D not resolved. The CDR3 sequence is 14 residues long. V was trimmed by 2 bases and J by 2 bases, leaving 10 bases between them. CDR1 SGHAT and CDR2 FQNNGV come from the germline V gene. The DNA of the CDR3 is TGTGCCAGCAGCTTATTAAGGGTTACCTACGAGCAGTACTTC. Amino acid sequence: CASSLLRVTYEQYF.

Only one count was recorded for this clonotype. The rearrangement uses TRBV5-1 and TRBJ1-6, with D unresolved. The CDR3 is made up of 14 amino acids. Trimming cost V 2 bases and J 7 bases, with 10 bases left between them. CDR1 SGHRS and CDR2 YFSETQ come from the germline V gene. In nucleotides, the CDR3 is TGCGCCAGCAGCTTCCGGGCACCCAATTCACCCCTCCACTTT. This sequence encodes CASSFRAPNSPLHF.

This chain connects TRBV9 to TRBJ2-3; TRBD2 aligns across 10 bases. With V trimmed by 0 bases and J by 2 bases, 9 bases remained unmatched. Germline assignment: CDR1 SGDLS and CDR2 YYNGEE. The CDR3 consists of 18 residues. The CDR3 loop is CASSVVGSGRYYTDTQYF. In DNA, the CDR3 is TGTGCCAGCAGCGTAGTAGGTAGCGGGAGGTACTACACAGATACGCAGTATTTT.

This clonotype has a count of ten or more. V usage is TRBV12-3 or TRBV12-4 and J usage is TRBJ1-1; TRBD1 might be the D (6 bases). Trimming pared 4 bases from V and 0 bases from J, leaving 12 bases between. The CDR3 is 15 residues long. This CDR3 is CASSSWGRVNTEAFF. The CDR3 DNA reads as TGTGCCAGCAGTTCTTGGGGGCGGGTGAACACTGAAGCTTTCTTT.

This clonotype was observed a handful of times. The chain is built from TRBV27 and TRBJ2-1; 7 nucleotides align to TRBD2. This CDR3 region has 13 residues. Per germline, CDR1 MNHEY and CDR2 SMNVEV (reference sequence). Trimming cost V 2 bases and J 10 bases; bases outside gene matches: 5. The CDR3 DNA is TGTGCCAGCAGTTTAGGAGCGGGACTAGAGCAGTTCTTC. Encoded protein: CASSLGAGLEQFF.